This T cell receptor beta chain is from a study of human T cells and chemical hapten exposure. Points from the study as a whole: Expanded TCR sets contained significantly more large CDR3 similarity clusters than controls.

This CDR3 is 14 amino acids long. The V gene's germline CDR1 is LGHNA and CDR2 YSLEER. V lost 1 base to trimming and J lost 8 bases, with 12 bases between them. This clonotype came up a few times. Its antigen is unidentified. TCRdb passed the RACE reads through MiXCR, listing each CDR3 protein once. This sample has approximately 340,000 distinct CDR3 sequences; approximately 6.9% occur once, and the top ten carry 7.5% to 8.5%. Time point specified: patch test 1, 2 weeks after DPC sensitization. Treatment described: therapeutic diphenylcyclopropenone sensitization with weekly scalp DPC. Patches went on only after blood had been drawn each time. Alopecia patients between 18 and 70 years old and suitable for DPC were used as donors. Unfractionated whole blood was the source of the extracted total RNA.

The V and J genes are TRBV4-3 and TRBJ1-3; D not certain. This material consisted of whole blood, taken in connection with sensitization to the hapten diphenylcyclopropenone (DPC). The source of this sequence is a woman aged 18-35 years with alopecia areata. Some clones in this sample may be carry-over from other donors' samples. DNA of the CDR3: TGCGCCAGCAGCCAAGGGATATTGGTTGACACCATATATTTT. It specifies CASSQGILVDTIYF.